This TCR beta chain came from a study of cytomegalovirus exposure and HLA in healthy donors. The V and J ends lost 6 bases and 1 base, in that order; junction bases with no gene match: 7. This CDR3 is built from 16 residues. Germline V lookup: CDR1 SGHTA, CDR2 FQGTGA. 13 Jbeta primers and 60 Vbeta primers were used for the PCR. Here immunoSEQ multiplex PCR was the method, and the copy in TCRdb shows in-frame clones only, minus some. The specimen's table records 150,000 or so clones. The TCR sequence derives from a woman aged 45-60 years in good health and CMV-seronegative. The chain uses TRBV7-3 and TRBJ1-3, with TRBD1 matching 9 bases. The sequenced sample consisted of PBMCs. DNA for the CDR3: TGTGCCAGCAGTGTCACCGGGACAGGGTCTGGAAACACCATATATTTT. It codes for CASSVTGTGSGNTIYF.